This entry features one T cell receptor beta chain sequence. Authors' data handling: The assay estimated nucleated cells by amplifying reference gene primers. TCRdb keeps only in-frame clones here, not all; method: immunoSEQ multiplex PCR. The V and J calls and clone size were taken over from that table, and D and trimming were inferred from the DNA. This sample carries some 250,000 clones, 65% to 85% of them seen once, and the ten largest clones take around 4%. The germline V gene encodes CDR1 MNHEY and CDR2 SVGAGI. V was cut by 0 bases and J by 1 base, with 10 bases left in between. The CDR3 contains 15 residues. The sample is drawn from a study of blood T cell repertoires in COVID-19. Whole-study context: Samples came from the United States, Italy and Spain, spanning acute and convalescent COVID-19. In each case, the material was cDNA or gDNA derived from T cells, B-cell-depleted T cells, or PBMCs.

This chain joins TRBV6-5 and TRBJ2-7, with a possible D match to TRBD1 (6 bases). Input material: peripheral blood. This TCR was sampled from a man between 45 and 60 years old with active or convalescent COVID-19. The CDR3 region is CASSYSTRGSYEQYF. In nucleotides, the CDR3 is TGTGCCAGCAGTTACTCCACAAGGGGGTCCTACGAGCAGTACTTC.